The clone carrying this T cell receptor (beta chain) was observed many times. This record belongs to a study of early T cells in non-severe SARS-CoV-2 infection. Study-level information: Chains from this unsorted whole-blood bulk RNA could not be paired.

V trimming: 7 bases; J trimming: 7 bases; junction bases outside the gene matches: 11. Germline CDR1 is LNHDA and CDR2 is SQIVND (reference sequence). The CDR3 has 15 residues. Separate cDNA molecules each had unique molecular identifiers attached to them. TCRdb redid the calling of the 5' RACE reads with MiXCR, one entry per CDR3 protein. The profile shows about 25,000 distinct CDR3 sequences, about 4.5% of them singletons. V and J are TRBV19 and TRBJ2-1; 9 bases agree with TRBD1. This clonotype was obtained from an adult who was a healthcare worker with PCR-confirmed SARS-CoV-2 infection or an uninfected control (not recorded which). Sequencing was done on a sample of whole blood. DNA for the CDR3: TGTGCCAGTACCCTAACAGGGGGCTCGGGGAATGAGCAGTTCTTC. This gives the protein CASTLTGGSGNEQFF.